Each of the 30 T cell receptor beta chains below was sequenced from the same sample in a study of Ad26.COV2.S vaccination and SARS-CoV-2 variants. Treatment in this sample: 15 to 20 received Ad26.COV2.S at low or high dose, single or two shots; five or six received placebo; per-sample allocation not given. Sampling took place 63 days after the first vaccine or placebo injection. The method was immunoSEQ multiplex PCR; TCRdb's version includes in-frame clones alone and lacks a portion of them. The sample records 410,000 or so clones, approximately 92% being singletons. Sequences were derived from peripheral blood, sampled in a trial of Ad26.COV2.S vaccine versus placebo. The receptor source for this set is a person aged 18-60 years who received the Ad26.COV2.S COVID-19 vaccine or a placebo.

The chain employs TRBV9 and TRBJ2-7; the D gene is possibly TRBD1 (5 bases). V lost 3 bases to trimming and J lost 0 bases, with 13 bases between them. Germline CDR1 SGDLS, CDR2 YYNGEE. There are 15 residues in the CDR3. CDR3 coding DNA: TGTGCCAGCAGCGCGGGCAGGGTCAGCTCCTACGAGCAGTACTTC. Protein product: CASSAGRVSSYEQYF.

This chain links TRBV30 with TRBJ1-6; a weak D match, TRBD1 (6 bases). V was shortened by 0 bases and J by 6 bases, with 15 bases between the two germline ends. This CDR3 region has 16 residues. Germline CDR1 reads GTSNPN; CDR2 reads SVGIG (reference sequence). For the CDR3, the DNA is TGTGCCTGGAGTGTCCCCCCGACAGGAATTAATTCACCCCTCCACTTT. Encoded protein: CAWSVPPTGINSPLHF. Using reference TRBV30 and TRBJ1-6 for the parts outside the CDR3, the full variable domain is SQTIHQWPATLVQPVGSPLSLECTVEGTSNPNLYWYRQAAGRGLQLLFYSVGIGQISSEVPQNLSASRPQDRQFILSSKKLLLSDSGFYLCAWSVPPTGINSPLHFGNGTRLTVT.

The genes are TRBV30 and TRBJ1-6; 8 bases agree with TRBD1. The CDR3 has 13 residues. After removal of 4 bases from V and 7 bases from J, the junction contained 3 bases not matched to a gene. Germline V gives CDR1 GTSNPN, CDR2 SVGIG (reference sequence). CDR3 nucleotides: TGTGCCTGGAACGGACAGGGAAATTCACCCCTCCACTTT. Its protein is CAWNGQGNSPLHF.

The J gene is TRBJ1-1, the V gene TRBV12-3 or TRBV12-4; D is undetermined. The CDR3 has 13 amino acids. V was trimmed by 6 bases and J by 2 bases, leaving 10 bases between them. The CDR3 reads CASSPRSNTEAFF. The CDR3 DNA follows: TGTGCCAGCAGCCCCCGGTCAAACACTGAAGCTTTCTTT.

This clone appeared many times. The CDR3 loop is CASSLTGQSNSPLHF. The CDR3 region has the DNA TGTGCCAGCAGCCTTACGGGACAATCAAATTCACCCCTCCACTTT. The chain joins TRBV9 to TRBJ1-6; a weak D match, TRBD1 (6 bases). In germline, CDR1 is SGDLS, CDR2 YYNGEE. This CDR3 has 15 residues. V was shortened by 4 bases and J by 7 bases, with 15 bases between the two germline ends.

This sequence joins TRBV30 and TRBJ2-2; TRBD1 matches at 7 bases. This CDR3 is 15 amino acids long. Germline loops: CDR1 GTSNPN, CDR2 SVGIG (reference sequence). The V segment lost 0 bases and the J segment 1 base; nucleotides outside the gene matches: 2. In nucleotides, the CDR3 is TGTGCCTGGAGTGTACGGACAGGGAACACCGGGGAGCTGTTTTTT. Amino acids: CAWSVRTGNTGELFF.

This chain links TRBV6-2 or TRBV6-3 with TRBJ2-3; weak D call: TRBD2 (5 bases). V lost 2 bases and J lost 5, with 11 bases in between. Germline values: CDR1 MNHEY, CDR2 SVGEGT. CDR3 length: 14 amino acids. The CDR3 DNA is TGTGCCAGCAGTTACGACGGGGTGAGAGATACGCAGTATTTT. Protein sequence: CASSYDGVRDTQYF.

This clone came up once. The J gene is TRBJ2-7, the V gene TRBV3-1 (or the pseudogene TRBV3-2); unclear D gene. The CDR3 consists of 12 residues. Germline V gene data show CDR1 as LGHDT and CDR2 as YNNKEL (reference sequence). With 5 bases removed from V and 0 bases from J, the gap between germline ends came to 5 bases. CDR3 coding DNA: TGTGCCAGCAGCTACAGCTCCTACGAGCAGTACTTC. As protein: CASSYSSYEQYF.

The rearrangement joins TRBV7-9 to TRBJ2-7, with D perhaps matching TRBD1 (6 bases). V lost 5 bases to trimming and J lost 1 base, with 12 bases between them. There are 14 residues in the CDR3. CDR1 is SEHNR, CDR2 FQNEAQ, per germline (reference sequence). The chain's CDR3 is CASSAGTLSYEQYF. CDR3 coding DNA: TGTGCCAGCAGCGCCGGGACACTTTCCTACGAGCAGTACTTC.

This rearrangement joins TRBV4-3 to TRBJ2-3; TRBD2 aligns across 8 bases. This CDR3 spans 17 amino acids. J gave up 2 bases and V 3 bases, and 10 bases lay outside the gene matches. Per the germline V gene, CDR1 is LGHNA and CDR2 is YSLEER. CDR3 coding DNA: TGCGCCAGCAGCCAGATCTTGCAGCGGGGGTCCACAGATACGCAGTATTTT. It specifies CASSQILQRGSTDTQYF.

The table lists this clone with a few counts. The rearrangement links TRBV27 to TRBJ1-5, with TRBD1 identical over 7 bases. The trim removed 6 bases at V and 4 bases at J, leaving 9 bases unmatched. CDR3 length equals 15 residues. The germline V gene encodes CDR1 MNHEY and CDR2 SMNVEV (reference sequence). The CDR3 is CASRTGTERNQPQHF. For the CDR3, the DNA is TGTGCCAGCAGAACCGGGACAGAGAGGAATCAGCCCCAGCATTTT.

The chain recombines TRBV13 with TRBJ2-7; TRBD1 matches 10 bases. V dropped 3 bases and J dropped 5; count of bases not matched to a gene: 7. The CDR3 is made up of 15 amino acids. Germline CDR1 reads PRHDT; CDR2 reads FYEKMQ (reference sequence). CDR3 sequence: CASSFRGTGDHEQYF. The CDR3 DNA is TGTGCCAGCAGCTTTAGGGGGACAGGGGACCACGAGCAGTACTTC.

V usage is TRBV18 and J usage is TRBJ2-1; TRBD2 matches 8 bases. This CDR3 is 13 amino acids long. Germline-derived CDR1 and CDR2 are KGHSH and LQKENI. The junction had 12 bases not matched to a gene; V was cut back by 6 bases and J by 14 bases. The CDR3 region is CASSSNSGVMEFF. As DNA, the CDR3 is TGTGCCAGCTCGTCAAATAGCGGGGTGATGGAGTTCTTC. Supplemented by reference TRBV18 and TRBJ2-1, the full variable domain reads NAGVMQNPRHLVRRRGQEARLRCSPMKGHSHVYWYRQLPEEGLKFMVYLQKENIIDESGMPKERFSAEFPKEGPSILRIQQVVRGDSAAYFCASSSNSGVMEFFGPGTRLTVL.

The rearrangement joins TRBV19 to TRBJ2-1; D is unclear. The CDR3 sequence is 15 residues long. Germline V gene sequence: CDR1 LNHDA, CDR2 SQIVND (reference sequence). V shed 6 bases and J shed 3 bases, with 15 bases lying between them. This CDR3 is CASSRARNLYNEQFF. As DNA, the CDR3 is TGTGCCAGTAGCAGAGCCCGAAACCTCTACAATGAGCAGTTCTTC.

This chain connects TRBV5-1 to TRBJ2-1, with 10 bases lining up with TRBD1. Germline V lookup: CDR1 SGHRS, CDR2 YFSETQ. V lost 1 base and J lost 9; bases outside the gene matches: 13. The CDR3 is 17 amino acids. CDR3 in DNA: TGCGCCAGCAGCTTGTGGCCCCCGGGACAGGGGATCGGTGAGCAGTTCTTC. Translated, it gives CASSLWPPGQGIGEQFF.

V gene TRBV28 combines with J gene TRBJ1-2; TRBD1 is a possible D gene (5 bases). Looked up from germline, CDR1 is MDHEN and CDR2 is SYDVKM. V was clipped by 8 bases and J by 4 bases, with 11 bases between them. The CDR3 is 12 amino acids. The CDR3 DNA reads as TGTGCCAGCCAGAGGGGCATCTATGGCTACACCTTC. Protein product: CASQRGIYGYTF.

V gene TRBV19 combines with J gene TRBJ1-5; unclear D gene. Looked up from germline, CDR1 is LNHDA and CDR2 is SQIVND (reference sequence). This CDR3 region has 12 residues. V shed 4 bases and J shed 6 bases, with 7 bases lying between them. DNA for the CDR3: TGTGCCAGTAGTAGTCCCGGTCAGCCCCAGCATTTT. Translated, it gives CASSSPGQPQHF.

The genes are TRBV28 and TRBJ1-5, with 9 nucleotides matching TRBD1. The CDR3 is 16 residues long. Germline CDR1 is MDHEN and CDR2 is SYDVKM. With 6 bases clipped from V and 0 bases from J, the junction kept 6 bases outside the gene matches. CDR3 amino acids: CASSPTGGNSNQPQHF. In DNA form, the CDR3 reads TGTGCCAGCAGCCCGACAGGGGGAAATAGCAATCAGCCCCAGCATTTT.

This chain uses TRBV10-2 with TRBJ2-3, with a weak D call TRBD2 (6 bases). V lost 6 bases and J 2 bases, leaving 18 bases between the germline ends. This CDR3 comprises 16 residues. Germline V gene data show CDR1 as WSHSY and CDR2 as SAAADI. The CDR3 nucleotides read TGCGCCAGCAGCTATTCCAAGGGGACTTACACAGATACGCAGTATTTT. It translates to CASSYSKGTYTDTQYF.

This clone was counted once. V is TRBV2 and J is TRBJ1-5; tentatively, D is TRBD1 (5 bases). V was trimmed by 1 base and J by 7 bases, leaving 17 bases between them. From germline, CDR1 is SNHLY and CDR2 FYNNEI. The CDR3 runs 16 residues. The CDR3 nucleotides are TGTGCCAGCAGTGAAGATGGGACGGCGACGGGACAGCCCCAGCATTTT. This gives the protein CASSEDGTATGQPQHF.

The rearrangement links TRBV11-2 to TRBJ2-1, with unresolved D. This CDR3 region has 14 residues. V lost 1 base to trimming and J lost 5 bases, with 9 bases between them. Germline CDR1 reads SGHAT; CDR2 reads FQNNGV. The CDR3 DNA reads TGTGCCAGCAGCTTAGTTTGGGAACACAATGAGCAGTTCTTC. Its translation: CASSLVWEHNEQFF.

The V gene is TRBV11-2, the J gene TRBJ1-1; no clear D gene. Germline-derived CDR1 and CDR2 are SGHAT and FQNNGV. The CDR3 loop spans 14 amino acids. Trimming removed 7 bases from V and 5 bases from J, with 17 bases in between. CDR3 coding DNA: TGTGCCAGCACCGACCCCCCGGGTTCGACTGAAGCTTTCTTT. Translated: CASTDPPGSTEAFF.

This clone was recorded once. The chain uses TRBV6-6 and TRBJ1-2; 11 positions agree with TRBD1. Looked up from germline, CDR1 is MNHNY and CDR2 is SVGAGI (reference sequence). The CDR3 covers 14 residues. V trimming: 7 bases; J trimming: 4 bases; junction bases outside the gene matches: 5. The CDR3 DNA reads as TGTGCCAGCACCCCGGGACAGGGGGTCTATGGCTACACCTTC. Protein product: CASTPGQGVYGYTF.

The chain recombines TRBV15 with TRBJ2-7; D is undetermined. V was shortened by 1 base and J by 3 bases, with 7 bases between the two germline ends. CDR3 length: 13 residues. Germline lookup yields CDR1 LNHNV and CDR2 YYDKDF (reference sequence). DNA of the CDR3: TGTGCCACCAGCAGAGGTCTGAGCTACGAGCAGTACTTC. Protein product: CATSRGLSYEQYF.

The rearrangement joins TRBV18 to TRBJ1-6; D is unresolved. The length of the CDR3 is 14 residues. Germline CDR1 reads KGHSH; CDR2 reads LQKENI. V lost 2 bases and J 8 bases, leaving 10 bases between the germline ends. The CDR3 spells CASSPGLRDSPLHF. CDR3 DNA: TGTGCCAGCTCACCAGGGCTTCGTGATTCACCCCTCCACTTT.

V is TRBV18 and J is TRBJ1-1; tentatively, D is TRBD1 (5 bases). Per germline, CDR1 KGHSH and CDR2 LQKENI. The CDR3 is 14 amino acids. V lost 7 bases and J 0 bases, leaving 12 bases between the germline ends. The CDR3 protein is CASFSWGVNTEAFF. The CDR3 coding sequence is TGTGCCAGCTTTTCATGGGGGGTGAACACTGAAGCTTTCTTT.

The rearrangement joins TRBV19 to TRBJ1-5; D is uncertain. Trimming took off 1 base at V and 6 bases at J, with 7 bases between the two ends. CDR1 LNHDA and CDR2 SQIVND come from the germline V gene (reference sequence). This CDR3 has 13 amino acids. Written as DNA, the CDR3 is TGTGCCAGTAGTATAGTGTACGGTCAGCCCCAGCATTTT. Translation: CASSIVYGQPQHF.

V gene TRBV5-4 combines with J gene TRBJ2-1; TRBD2 agrees at 15 bases. The CDR3 is 16 amino acids. In germline, CDR1 is SGHNT, CDR2 YYREEE (reference sequence). The junction had 6 bases not matched to a gene; V was cut back by 4 bases and J by 7 bases. For the CDR3, the DNA is TGTGCCAGCAGCAGGACTAGCGGGGGGGCCTGGAATGAGCAGTTCTTC. Translated, it gives CASSRTSGGAWNEQFF.

This clone was seen a few times. The chain uses TRBV7-9 and TRBJ1-3; 10 positions agree with TRBD1. Per the germline V gene, CDR1 is SEHNR and CDR2 is FQNEAQ (reference sequence). The CDR3 sequence is 17 residues long. The trim removed 2 bases at V and 0 bases at J, leaving 4 bases unmatched. The CDR3 region has the DNA TGTGCCAGCAGCTTAATGTGGACAGGGGGCTCTGGAAACACCATATATTTT. Its translation: CASSLMWTGGSGNTIYF. The variable domain in full, completed from reference TRBV7-9 and TRBJ1-3, reads DTGVSQNPRHKITKRGQNVTFRCDPISEHNRLYWYRQTLGQGPEFLTYFQNEAQLEKSRLLSDRFSAERPKGSFSTLEIQRTEQGDSAMYLCASSLMWTGGSGNTIYFGEGSWLTVV.

CDR3: CASSEVPGQASV. In nucleotides, the CDR3 is TGTGCCAGCAGTGAAGTGCCGGGACAGGCGTCGGTC. V is TRBV6-1 and J is TRBJ2-7; 8 positions match TRBD1. The CDR3 has 12 residues. The germline gives CDR1 MNHNS, CDR2 SASEGT.